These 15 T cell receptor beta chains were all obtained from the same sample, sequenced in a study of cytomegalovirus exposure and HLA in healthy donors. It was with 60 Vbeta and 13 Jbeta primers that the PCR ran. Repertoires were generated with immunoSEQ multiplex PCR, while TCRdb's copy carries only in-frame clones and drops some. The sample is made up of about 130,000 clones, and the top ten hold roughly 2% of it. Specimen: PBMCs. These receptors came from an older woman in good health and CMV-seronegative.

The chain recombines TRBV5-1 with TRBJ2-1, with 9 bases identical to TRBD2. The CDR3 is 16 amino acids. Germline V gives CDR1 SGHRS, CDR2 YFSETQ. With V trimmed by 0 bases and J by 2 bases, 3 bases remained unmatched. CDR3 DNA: TGCGCCAGCAGCTTGGACGGCGGGGGGGCCTACAATGAGCAGTTCTTC. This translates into CASSLDGGGAYNEQFF.

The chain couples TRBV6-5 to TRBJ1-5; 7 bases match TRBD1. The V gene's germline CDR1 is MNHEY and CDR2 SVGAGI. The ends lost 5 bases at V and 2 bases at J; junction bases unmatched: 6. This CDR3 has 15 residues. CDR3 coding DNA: TGTGCCAGCAGTCAACAGGGGTTAGGCAATCAGCCCCAGCATTTT. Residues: CASSQQGLGNQPQHF.

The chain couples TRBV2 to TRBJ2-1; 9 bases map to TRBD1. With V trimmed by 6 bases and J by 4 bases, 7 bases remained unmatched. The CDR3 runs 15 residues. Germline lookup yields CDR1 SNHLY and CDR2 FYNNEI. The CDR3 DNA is TGTGCCAGCAGACCCCGGGACAGGGCTTACAATGAGCAGTTCTTC. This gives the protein CASRPRDRAYNEQFF.

The CDR3 DNA is TGTGCCAGCAGCGCGGGGACAGGCTATAGCAATCAGCCCCAGCATTTT. It specifies CASSAGTGYSNQPQHF. The chain combines TRBV9 with TRBJ1-5; TRBD1 aligns across 8 bases. This CDR3 comprises 16 residues. The V and J ends lost 3 bases and 0 bases, in that order; junction bases with no gene match: 5. Looked up from germline, CDR1 is SGDLS and CDR2 is YYNGEE.

For the CDR3, the DNA is TGTGCCAGCAGTCAAAACCCGGGGTTGGAGGGCACTGAAGCTTTCTTT. Translation gives CASSQNPGLEGTEAFF. The V call is TRBV7-3, the J call TRBJ1-1; D not resolved. The CDR3 is made up of 16 amino acids. V was trimmed by 6 bases and J by 4 bases, leaving 21 bases between them. The germline V gene encodes CDR1 SGHTA and CDR2 FQGTGA.

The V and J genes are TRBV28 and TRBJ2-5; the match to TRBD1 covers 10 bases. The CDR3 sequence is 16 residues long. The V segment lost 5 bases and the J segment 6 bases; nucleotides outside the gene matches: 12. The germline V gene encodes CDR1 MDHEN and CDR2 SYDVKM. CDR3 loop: CASSPPGQGSGKTQYF. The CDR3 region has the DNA TGTGCCAGCAGTCCGCCGGGACAGGGGTCCGGCAAGACCCAGTACTTC.

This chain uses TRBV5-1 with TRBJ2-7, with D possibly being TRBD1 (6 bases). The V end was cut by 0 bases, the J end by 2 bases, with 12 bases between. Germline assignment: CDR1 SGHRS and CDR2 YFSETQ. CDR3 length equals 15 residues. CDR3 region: CASSLAGTNAYEQYF. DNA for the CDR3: TGCGCCAGCAGCTTGGCCGGGACAAATGCCTACGAGCAGTACTTC. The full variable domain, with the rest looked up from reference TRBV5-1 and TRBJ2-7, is KAGVTQTPRYLIKTRGQQVTLSCSPISGHRSVSWYQQTPGQGLQFLFEYFSETQRNKGNFPGRFSGRQFSNSRSEMNVSTLELGDSALYLCASSLAGTNAYEQYFGPGTRLTVT.

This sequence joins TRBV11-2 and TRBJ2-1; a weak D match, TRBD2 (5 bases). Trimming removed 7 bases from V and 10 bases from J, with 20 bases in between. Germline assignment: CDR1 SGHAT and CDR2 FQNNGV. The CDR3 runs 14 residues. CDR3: CASINPNGVSEQFF. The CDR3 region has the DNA TGTGCCAGCATCAACCCCAACGGGGTGTCGGAGCAGTTCTTC.

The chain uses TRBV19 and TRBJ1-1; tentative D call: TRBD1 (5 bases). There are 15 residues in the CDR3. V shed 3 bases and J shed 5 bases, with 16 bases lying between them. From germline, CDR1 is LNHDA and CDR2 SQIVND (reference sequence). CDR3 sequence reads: CASSIGGLGGTEAFF. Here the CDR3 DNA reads TGTGCCAGTAGTATCGGGGGGTTGGGGGGGACTGAAGCTTTCTTT.

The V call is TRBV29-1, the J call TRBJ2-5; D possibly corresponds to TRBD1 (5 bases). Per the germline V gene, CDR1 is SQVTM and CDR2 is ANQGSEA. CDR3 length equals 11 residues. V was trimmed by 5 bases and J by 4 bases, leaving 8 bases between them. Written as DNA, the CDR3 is TGCAGCGTTCGGCAGGGAGAGACCCAGTACTTC. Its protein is CSVRQGETQYF.

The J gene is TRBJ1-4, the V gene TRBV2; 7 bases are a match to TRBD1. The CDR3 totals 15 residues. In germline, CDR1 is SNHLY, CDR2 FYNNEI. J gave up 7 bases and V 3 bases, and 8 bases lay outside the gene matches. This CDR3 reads CASSEARQGGEKLFF. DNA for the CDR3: TGTGCCAGCAGTGAGGCGAGACAGGGCGGTGAAAAACTGTTTTTT.

In nucleotides, the CDR3 is TGTGCCTGGCTACTTTTATTGCTCTCCTACAATGAGCAGTTCTTC. This translates into CAWLLLLLSYNEQFF. The V gene is TRBV30, the J gene TRBJ2-1, with no clear D. This CDR3 is built from 15 residues. Germline CDR1 reads GTSNPN; CDR2 reads SVGIG (reference sequence). The V end was cut by 5 bases, the J end by 0 bases, with 14 bases between.

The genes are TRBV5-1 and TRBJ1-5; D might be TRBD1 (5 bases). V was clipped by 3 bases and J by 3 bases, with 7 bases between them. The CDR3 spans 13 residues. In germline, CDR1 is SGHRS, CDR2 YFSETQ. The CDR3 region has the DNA TGCGCCAGCAGCTCAGGGCCCAATCAGCCCCAGCATTTT. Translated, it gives CASSSGPNQPQHF. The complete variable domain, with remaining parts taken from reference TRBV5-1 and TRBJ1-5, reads KAGVTQTPRYLIKTRGQQVTLSCSPISGHRSVSWYQQTPGQGLQFLFEYFSETQRNKGNFPGRFSGRQFSNSRSEMNVSTLELGDSALYLCASSSGPNQPQHFGDGTRLSIL.

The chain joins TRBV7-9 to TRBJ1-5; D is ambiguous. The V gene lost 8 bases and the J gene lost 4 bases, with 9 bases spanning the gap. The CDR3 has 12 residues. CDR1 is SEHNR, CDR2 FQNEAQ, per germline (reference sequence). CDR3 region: CASGVGNQPQHF. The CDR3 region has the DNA TGTGCCAGCGGAGTTGGAAATCAGCCCCAGCATTTT.

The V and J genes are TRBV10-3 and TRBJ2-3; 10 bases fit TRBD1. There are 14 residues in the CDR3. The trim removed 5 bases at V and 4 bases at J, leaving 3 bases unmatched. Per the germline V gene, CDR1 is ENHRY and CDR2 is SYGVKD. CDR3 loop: CAISRGQGADTQYF. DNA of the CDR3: TGTGCCATCAGTAGAGGACAGGGGGCAGATACGCAGTATTTT.